These 5 T cell receptor beta chains share one sample of origin, sequenced in a study of blood T cell repertoires in COVID-19. Profiled with immunoSEQ multiplex PCR; TCRdb holds only in-frame clones, not every one. The data show more than 95,000 clones, with around 74% seen just once and less than 20% held by the top ten. Specimen: peripheral blood. These TCRs come from a woman between 70 and 85 years old with acute or convalescent COVID-19.

The rearrangement links TRBV24-1 to TRBJ2-3; 8 positions agree with TRBD2. With 4 bases clipped from V and 1 base from J, the junction kept 6 bases outside the gene matches. The CDR3 loop spans 16 amino acids. Germline V CDR1 and CDR2: KGHDR, SFDVKD. The CDR3: CATSDAGLVGTDTQYF. In nucleotides, the CDR3 is TGTGCCACCAGTGACGCGGGACTAGTCGGCACAGATACGCAGTATTTT.

V usage is TRBV6-5 and J usage is TRBJ2-7; 7 bases line up with TRBD1. The J segment lost 0 bases and the V segment lost 6 bases, leaving 5 bases of the junction unmatched. The CDR3 loop spans 14 amino acids. Germline V gene lookup returns CDR1 MNHEY and CDR2 SVGAGI. The CDR3 DNA reads as TGTGCCAGCAGGGACAGGTTACCCTCCTACGAGCAGTACTTC. It is translated as CASRDRLPSYEQYF.

V usage is TRBV7-9 and J usage is TRBJ2-2, with 8 bases aligning to TRBD2. The trim removed 2 bases at V and 5 bases at J, leaving 7 bases unmatched. The CDR3 loop spans 16 amino acids. CDR1 and CDR2 (germline): SEHNR, FQNEAQ (reference sequence). The CDR3 loop reads CASSLYYPSGTGELFF. In DNA, the CDR3 is TGTGCCAGCAGCTTATATTATCCTAGCGGGACCGGGGAGCTGTTTTTT. Complete variable domain (other parts from reference TRBV7-9 and TRBJ2-2): DTGVSQNPRHKITKRGQNVTFRCDPISEHNRLYWYRQTLGQGPEFLTYFQNEAQLEKSRLLSDRFSAERPKGSFSTLEIQRTEQGDSAMYLCASSLYYPSGTGELFFGEGSRLTVL.

This chain joins TRBV30 and TRBJ2-3; TRBD1 agrees at 8 bases. J was trimmed by 1 base and V by 3 bases; bases with no gene match: 6. This CDR3 is 15 amino acids long. Germline loops: CDR1 GTSNPN, CDR2 SVGIG (reference sequence). The CDR3 sequence: CAWSPPQGGTDTQYF. The CDR3, as DNA: TGTGCCTGGAGCCCGCCACAGGGGGGCACAGATACGCAGTATTTT.

The V gene is TRBV10-2, the J gene TRBJ2-5; 8 bases are a match to TRBD2. CDR3 length equals 14 residues. Looked up from germline, CDR1 is WSHSY and CDR2 is SAAADI. Losses at the gene ends were 4 bases for V and 0 bases for J; bases not matched to a gene: 1. CDR3 sequence: CASSGLANQETQYF. The DNA for the CDR3 is TGCGCCAGCAGTGGACTAGCGAACCAAGAGACCCAGTACTTC.